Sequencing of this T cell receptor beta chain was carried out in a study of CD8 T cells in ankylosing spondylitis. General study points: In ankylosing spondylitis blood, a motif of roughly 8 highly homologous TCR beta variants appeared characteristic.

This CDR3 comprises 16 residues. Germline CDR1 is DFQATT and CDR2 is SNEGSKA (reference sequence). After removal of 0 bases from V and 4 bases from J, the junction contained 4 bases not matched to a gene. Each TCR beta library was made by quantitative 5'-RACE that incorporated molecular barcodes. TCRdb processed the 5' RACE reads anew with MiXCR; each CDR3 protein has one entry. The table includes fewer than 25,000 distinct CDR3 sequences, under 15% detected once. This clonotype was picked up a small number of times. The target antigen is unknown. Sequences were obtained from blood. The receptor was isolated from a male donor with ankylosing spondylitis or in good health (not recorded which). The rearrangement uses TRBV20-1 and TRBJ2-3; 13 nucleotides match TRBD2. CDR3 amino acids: CSARDRTSGRPDTQYF. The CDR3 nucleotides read TGCAGTGCTAGAGATAGGACTAGCGGGAGACCAGATACGCAGTATTTT.